A single sample is the source of the 24 T cell receptor beta chains below, sequenced in a study of identical twins. One entry per CDR3 protein results from TCRdb running MiXCR on the 5' RACE reads. The profile shows about 1.7 million distinct CDR3 sequences, around a third of them singletons. Sequencing was done on a sample of cord blood. Receptors originate from a newborn girl in good health.

This clonotype was detected many times. The V gene is TRBV9, the J gene TRBJ1-2, with 11 bases lining up with TRBD1. The CDR3 is 12 residues long. From germline, CDR1 is SGDLS and CDR2 YYNGEE. V lost 7 bases to trimming and J lost 4 bases; unmatched junction nucleotides: 0. CDR3 sequence: CASGQGAYGYTF. In DNA, the CDR3 is TGTGCCAGCGGACAGGGGGCCTATGGCTACACCTTC.

The rearrangement links TRBV7-8 to TRBJ2-5; 8 nucleotides line up with TRBD2. The length of the CDR3 is 16 residues. CDR1 is SGHVS, CDR2 FQNEAQ, per germline. J was trimmed by 1 base and V by 5 bases; bases with no gene match: 9. The CDR3: CASSPGITSGQETQYF. The CDR3 DNA reads TGTGCCAGCAGCCCAGGGATAACTAGCGGCCAAGAGACCCAGTACTTC.

The chain combines TRBV20-1 with TRBJ1-5; D is possibly TRBD1 (5 bases). Between the trimmed V and J ends, which lost 2 bases and 3 bases, there was a span of 17 bases. The CDR3 contains 16 residues. Germline CDR1 is DFQATT and CDR2 is SNEGSKA (reference sequence). The CDR3 reads CSARRVGDRLNQPQHF. CDR3 DNA: TGCAGTGCTAGAAGAGTGGGGGACCGCCTCAATCAGCCCCAGCATTTT.

This clonotype was seen more than once but under ten times. The V gene is TRBV6-5, the J gene TRBJ2-3, with 12 positions matching TRBD2. This CDR3 comprises 15 residues. The V segment lost 0 bases and the J segment 7 bases; nucleotides outside the gene matches: 2. The germline gives CDR1 MNHEY, CDR2 SVGAGI. This CDR3 reads CASSYSRTSGNTQYF. CDR3 coding DNA: TGTGCCAGCAGTTACTCGAGGACTAGCGGGAATACGCAGTATTTT.

Worth noting for this clonotype: A read error may account for a junction end that differs from germline. The rearrangement joins TRBV4-2 to TRBJ2-1; TRBD2 agrees at 8 bases. Germline V lookup: CDR1 LGHNA, CDR2 YNFKEQ. CDR3 length equals 19 residues. Written as DNA, the CDR3 is TGTGCCAGCAGCCAAGATATCTCCAGCGGGAGTGGGGTCTACGATGAGCAGTTCTTC. Encoded protein: CASSQDISSGSGVYDEQFF.

The chain joins TRBV6-5 to TRBJ2-4; the match to TRBD2 covers 14 bases. The closer fit of TRBJ2-5 to the DNA end suggests the J call may be wrong. From germline, CDR1 is MNHEY and CDR2 SVGAGI. There are 19 residues in the CDR3. The CDR3 loop reads CASSFPRLGLAGVEETQYF. CDR3 in DNA: TGTGCCAGCAGTTTCCCTAGACTGGGACTAGCGGGGGTGGAGGAGACCCAGTACTTC.

This clonotype was found many times. The chain recombines TRBV27 with TRBJ1-2, with 8 bases matching TRBD1. The CDR3 is 13 residues long. Germline V gene sequence: CDR1 MNHEY, CDR2 SMNVEV (reference sequence). Trimming took 3 bases from V and 4 from J; bases not matched to a gene: 1. For the CDR3, the DNA is TGTGCCAGCAGTTTTACAGGGGGCTATGGCTACACCTTC. It translates to CASSFTGGYGYTF.

The CDR3: CASRRQGIGNTEAFF. The CDR3 nucleotides read TGTGCCAGCAGGCGACAGGGAATAGGGAACACTGAAGCTTTCTTT. V and J are TRBV5-5 and TRBJ1-1, with TRBD1 matching 7 bases. V was pared by 5 bases and J by 1 base, with 8 bases of the junction left unmatched. Per germline, CDR1 SGHKS and CDR2 YYEKEE (reference sequence). This CDR3 region has 15 residues.

At least ten counts were recorded for this clonotype. This chain connects TRBV4-1 to TRBJ2-7, with D perhaps TRBD2 (5 bases). CDR3 length: 14 amino acids. Germline loops: CDR1 MGHRA, CDR2 YSYEKL. V was clipped by 1 base and J by 0 bases, with 7 bases between them. The CDR3 bases are TGCGCCAGCAGCCAAGGTCGGGGCTCCTACGAGCAGTACTTC. Translation: CASSQGRGSYEQYF.

Concerning this clonotype itself: This may arise from a read error, as a much more abundant clone is one base away. V gene TRBV20-1 combines with J gene TRBJ2-7, with 8 bases lining up with TRBD2. Trimming cost V 3 bases and J 5 bases; bases outside gene matches: 3. Germline CDR1 DFQATT, CDR2 SNEGSKA (reference sequence). This CDR3 comprises 12 residues. The CDR3 sequence: CSASGGVHEQYF. The CDR3 region has the DNA TGCAGTGCTAGCGGGGGGGTCCACGAGCAGTACTTC.

V usage is TRBV11-2 and J usage is TRBJ2-3; maybe TRBD1 (5 bases). Germline CDR1 and CDR2: SGHAT and FQNNGV. The CDR3 contains 16 residues. The V end lost 2 bases, the J end lost 4 bases, and 16 bases lay between the germline ends. In nucleotides, the CDR3 is TGTGCCAGCAGCTTATTTCGGGCAGGGCTTGCAGATACGCAGTATTTT. This sequence encodes CASSLFRAGLADTQYF. Together with reference TRBV11-2 and TRBJ2-3, the CDR3 gives the full variable domain: EAGVAQSPRYKIIEKRQSVAFWCNPISGHATLYWYQQILGQGPKLLIQFQNNGVVDDSQLPKDRFSAERLKGVDSTLKIQPAKLEDSAVYLCASSLFRAGLADTQYFGPGTRLTVL.

The rearrangement uses TRBV7-9 and TRBJ1-1; TRBD1 agrees at 7 bases. The J segment lost 3 bases and the V segment lost 3 bases, leaving 7 bases of the junction unmatched. Germline V gives CDR1 SEHNR, CDR2 FQNEAQ (reference sequence). The CDR3 length is 15 residues. The CDR3 loop is CASSFRQGPYTEAFF. The DNA of the CDR3 is TGTGCCAGCAGCTTCCGACAGGGTCCCTACACTGAAGCTTTCTTT.

This clonotype was recorded a few times. The rearrangement joins TRBV21-1 to TRBJ2-3; the table names TRBD2, a call not compared with the DNA. TRBV21-1 is shown as a pseudogene. CDR3 size: 15 residues. The CDR3 DNA reads TGTGCCAGCAGCATACTAGCGGTCGGCACAGATACGCAGTATTTT. This gives the protein CASSILAVGTDTQYF.

For this clonotype: Given a much more abundant clone one base away, this may be a read error. The chain joins TRBV4-1 to TRBJ2-1; D uncertain. Germline lookup yields CDR1 MGHRA and CDR2 YSYEKL. V was pared by 1 base and J by 10 bases, with 14 bases between. CDR3 size: 14 residues. CDR3 sequence: CASSQVTNSYEQFF. The CDR3 DNA reads TGCGCCAGCAGCCAAGTGACAAACTCCTACGAGCAGTTCTTC.

As to this clonotype: Germline and junction disagree at one end, which may indicate a read error. The V gene is TRBV5-1, the J gene TRBJ2-3; D not resolved. Germline V gene sequence: CDR1 SGHRS, CDR2 YFSETQ. The CDR3 is 14 amino acids. CDR3 amino acids: CTSSLAVRTDTQYF. The CDR3 nucleotides read TGCACCAGCAGCTTGGCAGTAAGGACAGATACGCAGTATTTT.

CDR3 DNA: TGTGCCAGCAGTCCGGGAGGGAGGGAGACCCAGTTCTTC. This gives the protein CASSPGGRETQFF. The chain combines TRBV6-5 with TRBJ2-1; TRBD2 aligns across 8 bases. The CDR3 consists of 13 residues. In germline, CDR1 is MNHEY, CDR2 SVGAGI. The V and J ends lost 5 bases and 13 bases, in that order; junction bases with no gene match: 10.

V is TRBV3-1 and J is TRBJ2-1, with 9 bases that match TRBD2. Germline lookup yields CDR1 LGHDT and CDR2 YNNKEL (reference sequence). This CDR3 is built from 16 residues. V shed 1 base and J 2 bases; nucleotides not matched to a gene: 3. This CDR3 is CASSQAAGGPYNEQFF. Written as DNA, the CDR3 is TGTGCCAGCAGCCAAGCGGCGGGGGGGCCCTACAATGAGCAGTTCTTC.

This clonotype appeared a few times. The V call is TRBV20-1, the J call TRBJ1-5; tentative D call: TRBD1 (5 bases). This CDR3 has 12 amino acids. The V gene's germline CDR1 is DFQATT and CDR2 SNEGSKA (reference sequence). V lost 6 bases and J 5 bases, leaving 11 bases between the germline ends. The CDR3 DNA follows: TGCAGTGCCCAGGGTGGGGATCAGCCCCAGCATTTT. This sequence encodes CSAQGGDQPQHF.

The CDR3: CASSLSDPHNQPQHF. CDR3 in DNA: TGCGCCAGCAGCTTGTCGGATCCCCACAATCAGCCCCAGCATTTT. This chain joins TRBV5-1 and TRBJ1-5; D not certain. The CDR3 sequence is 15 residues long. The germline CDR1 and CDR2 sequences are SGHRS and YFSETQ. V lost 1 base and J 3 bases, leaving 11 bases between the germline ends.

This clonotype was counted between two and nine times. The chain joins TRBV28 to TRBJ2-7; 7 positions match TRBD2. Germline CDR1 is MDHEN and CDR2 is SYDVKM. The ends lost 5 bases at V and 3 bases at J; junction bases unmatched: 10. The CDR3 is made up of 15 amino acids. The CDR3 DNA reads as TGTGCCAGCAGTCCCCGCGGGGGTTGGCTCTACGAGCAGTACTTC. This codes for CASSPRGGWLYEQYF.

This clonotype has just a few counts. This chain uses TRBV5-5 with TRBJ2-1; D is undetermined. Between the trimmed V and J ends, which lost 1 base and 3 bases, there was a span of 11 bases. CDR1 and CDR2 from the germline V gene are SGHKS and YYEKEE (reference sequence). The CDR3 contains 15 residues. This CDR3 reads CASSLSQEHYNEQFF. CDR3 bases: TGTGCCAGCAGCTTGTCGCAGGAGCACTACAATGAGCAGTTCTTC. Full variable domain (rest looked up from reference TRBV5-5 and TRBJ2-1): DAGVTQSPTHLIKTRGQQVTLRCSPISGHKSVSWYQQVLGQGPQFIFQYYEKEERGRGNFPDRFSARQFPNYSSELNVNALLLGDSALYLCASSLSQEHYNEQFFGPGTRLTVL.

This clonotype was seen a few times. This sequence joins TRBV10-3 and TRBJ2-3; D possibly corresponds to TRBD2 (6 bases). CDR3 length: 14 residues. CDR1 and CDR2 from the germline V gene are ENHRY and SYGVKD. Trimming pared 8 bases from V and 0 bases from J, leaving 12 bases between. The CDR3 here is CAIRSGFSTDTQYF. CDR3 bases: TGTGCCATCCGGAGCGGGTTTAGCACAGATACGCAGTATTTT.

A remark on this clonotype: Its ends do not fully match the called genes, so a read error is possible. The V and J genes are TRBV10-2 and TRBJ2-5, with 13 bases identical to TRBD2. Judging by the DNA end, TRBJ2-7 fits better; the J call may be wrong. The CDR3 has 15 amino acids. Germline CDR1 is WSHSY and CDR2 is SAAADI. The CDR3 sequence: CASKRTSGGDYEQYF. Here the CDR3 DNA reads TGTGCCAGCAAACGGACTAGCGGGGGTGACTACGAGCAGTACTTC.

The chain combines TRBV12-3 or TRBV12-4 with TRBJ2-6; D is unclear. V was trimmed by 3 bases and J by 2 bases, leaving 8 bases between them. The CDR3 length is 15 residues. CDR3 loop: CASSLFGAGANVLTF. CDR3 nucleotide sequence: TGTGCCAGCAGTTTGTTCGGAGCTGGGGCCAACGTCCTGACTTTC.